This passage covers 3 T cell receptor beta chains from one sample sequenced in a study of CD8+CD57+ T cells in acquired aplastic anemia. Profiling of TCR beta VDJ combinations and CDR3 sequences used genomic DNA as template. TCRdb processed the reads anew with MiXCR; each CDR3 protein has one entry. The sample lists around 190,000 distinct CDR3 sequences, 60% to 65% occurring once. Sequenced input: sorted CD4+, CD8+, or CD8+CD57+ T cells (not recorded which) from PBMCs. Receptor source: a human donor in good health.

The chain recombines TRBV24-1 with TRBJ2-2, with 12 bases lining up with TRBD2. V shed 2 bases and J 2 bases; nucleotides not matched to a gene: 2. There are 17 residues in the CDR3. Germline V gives CDR1 KGHDR, CDR2 SFDVKD. The CDR3 region is CATSDWGLAGNTGELFF. CDR3 nucleotides: TGTGCCACCAGTGATTGGGGACTAGCGGGCAACACCGGGGAGCTGTTTTTT.

This chain uses TRBV20-1 with TRBJ1-1; D is unclear. The CDR3 covers 11 residues. Germline V CDR1 and CDR2: DFQATT, SNEGSKA (reference sequence). The V end was cut by 2 bases, the J end by 7 bases, with 8 bases between. CDR3 loop: CSARSRDEAFF. CDR3 nucleotides: TGCAGTGCTAGATCACGGGATGAAGCTTTCTTT.

This clonotype was observed many times. This chain links TRBV27 with TRBJ2-7; D is possibly TRBD1 (6 bases). CDR3 length: 15 amino acids. The germline V gene encodes CDR1 MNHEY and CDR2 SMNVEV (reference sequence). The germline V and J ends were trimmed by 5 bases and 1 base, with 15 bases remaining between them. CDR3 DNA sequence: TGTGCCAGCAGTCAAAGACAGGTGGGGTCCTACGAGCAGTACTTC. Protein sequence: CASSQRQVGSYEQYF.